Below are 27 T cell receptor beta chains sequenced from a single sample in a study of T-cell memory formation after mild COVID-19. TCRdb independently ran MiXCR on the 5' RACE reads; one entry per CDR3 protein. The table lists fewer than 300,000 distinct CDR3 sequences, roughly 18% of them singletons. The sequencing sample was made of PBMCs or a T cell subset sorted from them (not recorded which). The receptor set was obtained from a man in his late teens or twenties who had mild COVID-19 (a few samples of this study predate the infection). Cell type and time point are not known.

The genes are TRBV29-1 and TRBJ2-6; D possibly uses TRBD1 or TRBD2 (6 bases each). Trimming stripped 6 bases from V and 2 bases from J, with 14 bases between. The CDR3 has 15 residues. Germline V gives CDR1 SQVTM, CDR2 ANQGSEA. The CDR3, as DNA: TGCAGCGTGACAAACAGGGAGGCTGGGGCCAACGTCCTGACTTTC. It encodes CSVTNREAGANVLTF.

This clonotype has ten or more counts. V and J are TRBV7-3 and TRBJ2-1; D tentatively fits TRBD1 or TRBD2 (5 bases each). This CDR3 region has 14 residues. Germline-derived CDR1 and CDR2 are SGHTA and FQGTGA. Trimming cost V 0 bases and J 6 bases, with 9 bases left between them. CDR3 in amino acids: CASSLTGTSNEQFF. In DNA, the CDR3 is TGTGCCAGCAGCTTAACTGGGACGAGCAATGAGCAGTTCTTC.

This clonotype has just a few counts. V usage is TRBV7-9 and J usage is TRBJ2-1; D is undetermined. CDR1 is SEHNR, CDR2 FQNEAQ, per germline (reference sequence). CDR3 length: 13 residues. The V and J ends lost 1 base and 3 bases respectively, with 4 bases between them. CDR3 DNA sequence: TGTGCCAGCAGCTTAGATCACTACAATGAGCAGTTCTTC. Its translation is CASSLDHYNEQFF.

Concerning this clonotype: One end of the junction fails to match germline, which may point to a read error. This rearrangement joins TRBV18 to TRBJ2-4, with 14 nucleotides matching TRBD2. Per germline, CDR1 KGHSH and CDR2 LQKENI. This CDR3 contains 16 residues. The CDR3: CASSPTRTSGGPVSDF. CDR3 DNA: TGTGCCAGCTCACCCACCCGGACTAGCGGGGGGCCTGTCTCAGACTTC.

This clonotype was found a few times. The V call is TRBV20-1, the J call TRBJ2-3; D may be TRBD2 (7 bases). Germline V gene sequence: CDR1 DFQATT, CDR2 SNEGSKA (reference sequence). V was trimmed by 5 bases and J by 6 bases, leaving 18 bases between them. The CDR3 runs 14 residues. The CDR3 DNA follows: TGCAGTGCTGAGGGGGGGCAGGTCTGGGATACGCAGTATTTT. Translation: CSAEGGQVWDTQYF.

The V call is TRBV2, the J call TRBJ1-5; D gene ambiguous. Trimming cost V 4 bases and J 5 bases, with 9 bases left between them. The CDR3 is 13 amino acids. The germline V gene encodes CDR1 SNHLY and CDR2 FYNNEI. CDR3 sequence: CASSGKTYQPQHF. CDR3 nucleotides: TGTGCCAGCAGTGGGAAGACGTATCAGCCCCAGCATTTT.

The chain recombines TRBV10-3 with TRBJ2-5, with 13 positions matching TRBD2. The CDR3 contains 15 residues. The J segment lost 5 bases and the V segment lost 4 bases, leaving 4 bases of the junction unmatched. From germline, CDR1 is ENHRY and CDR2 SYGVKD. The CDR3: CAISATSGGDETQYF. As DNA, the CDR3 is TGTGCCATCAGTGCTACTAGCGGGGGGGATGAGACCCAGTACTTC.

The chain joins TRBV29-1 to TRBJ1-1; 8 nucleotides align to TRBD1. The CDR3 contains 13 residues. CDR1 and CDR2 from the germline V gene are SQVTM and ANQGSEA. V dropped 6 bases and J dropped 6; count of bases not matched to a gene: 9. In DNA, the CDR3 is TGCAGCGTGTCAACAGGGGGGAAGCCTGAAGCTTTCTTT. It is translated as CSVSTGGKPEAFF.

The rearrangement links TRBV20-1 to TRBJ2-1, with 12 bases that match TRBD2. Germline V gene sequence: CDR1 DFQATT, CDR2 SNEGSKA (reference sequence). CDR3 length: 14 amino acids. Losses at the gene ends were 2 bases for V and 6 bases for J; bases not matched to a gene: 2. This CDR3 reads CSARLTSGGNEQFF. In DNA form, the CDR3 reads TGCAGTGCTAGATTGACTAGCGGGGGCAATGAGCAGTTCTTC.

This chain joins TRBV14 and TRBJ2-3; the match to TRBD2 covers 7 bases. Germline CDR1 is SGHDN and CDR2 is FVKESK. The CDR3 consists of 17 residues. V was pared by 3 bases and J by 4 bases, with 13 bases of the junction left unmatched. The CDR3 here is CASSHHGGLEWADTQYF. The CDR3 nucleotides read TGTGCCAGCAGCCATCACGGAGGACTAGAATGGGCAGATACGCAGTATTTT.

The chain recombines TRBV6-5 with TRBJ2-7; no definite D call. The V end was cut by 5 bases, the J end by 6 bases, with 8 bases between. The germline gives CDR1 MNHEY, CDR2 SVGAGI. The CDR3 totals 11 residues. The CDR3 region is CASSDGSEQYV. In DNA form, the CDR3 reads TGTGCCAGCAGTGACGGTTCCGAGCAGTACGTC.

There are a few counts of this clonotype. CDR3 residues: CASSQSQGFRETQYF. DNA of the CDR3: TGCGCCAGCAGCCAATCACAGGGTTTCCGGGAGACCCAGTACTTC. The chain joins TRBV4-1 to TRBJ2-5; possibly TRBD1 for D (6 bases). V was clipped by 2 bases and J by 5 bases, with 15 bases between them. From germline, CDR1 is MGHRA and CDR2 YSYEKL. This CDR3 contains 15 residues.

Many counts were recorded for this clonotype. This chain joins TRBV10-3 and TRBJ2-7, with 8 bases lining up with TRBD1. The CDR3 has 14 amino acids. Germline V lookup: CDR1 ENHRY, CDR2 SYGVKD. With 7 bases clipped from V and 1 base from J, the junction kept 6 bases outside the gene matches. CDR3 loop: CAIKKDRASYEQYV. CDR3 nucleotide sequence: TGTGCCATCAAGAAGGACAGGGCGTCCTACGAGCAGTACGTC.

The V call is TRBV29-1, the J call TRBJ2-5; no definite D call. The CDR3 is made up of 11 amino acids. Germline lookup yields CDR1 SQVTM and CDR2 ANQGSEA. Trimming pared 0 bases from V and 7 bases from J, leaving 6 bases between. In DNA, the CDR3 is TGCAGCGTTGAAGAAGATGGGACCCAGTACTTC. It translates to CSVEEDGTQYF. Looking up the rest from reference TRBV29-1 and TRBJ2-5 gives the full variable domain: SAVISQKPSRDICQRGTSLTIQCQVDSQVTMMFWYRQQPGQSLTLIATANQGSEATYESGFVIDKFPISRPNLTFSTLTVSNMSPEDSSIYLCSVEEDGTQYFGPGTRLLVL.

This rearrangement joins TRBV5-1 to TRBJ2-3; D possibly matches TRBD1 or TRBD2 (6 bases each). CDR1 and CDR2 from the germline V gene are SGHRS and YFSETQ. V dropped 4 bases and J dropped 1 base, with 16 bases sitting between them. The CDR3 is made up of 16 amino acids. The CDR3 loop is CASSPGVAVRTDTQYF. The CDR3 nucleotides are TGCGCCAGCAGCCCAGGGGTAGCGGTGCGCACAGATACGCAGTATTTT.

Many counts were recorded for this clonotype. The chain is built from TRBV29-1 and TRBJ2-2; a possible D gene is TRBD1 (6 bases). CDR3 length equals 17 residues. Trimming stripped 5 bases from V and 3 bases from J, with 22 bases between. CDR1 is SQVTM, CDR2 ANQGSEA, per germline. CDR3 sequence (DNA): TGCAGCGTTTCTCGGTATCGGGACAACCTATACACCGGGGAGCTGTTTTTT. Protein: CSVSRYRDNLYTGELFF.

The chain employs TRBV29-1 and TRBJ2-4; maybe TRBD1 (5 bases). The CDR3 loop spans 12 amino acids. The V end was cut by 0 bases, the J end by 7 bases, with 7 bases between. Germline V gene data show CDR1 as SQVTM and CDR2 as ANQGSEA. In DNA, the CDR3 is TGCAGCGTTGAAGATCAGGGTAACATTCAGTACTTC. It is translated as CSVEDQGNIQYF.

This clonotype was seen only a few times. V and J are TRBV27 and TRBJ2-7; D could derive from TRBD1 or TRBD2 (5 bases each). The germline V and J ends were trimmed by 8 bases and 1 base, with 12 bases remaining between them. The CDR3 consists of 13 residues. The germline V gene encodes CDR1 MNHEY and CDR2 SMNVEV (reference sequence). CDR3 residues: CASGWGTSYEQYF. The CDR3 bases are TGTGCCAGCGGATGGGGGACGTCCTACGAGCAGTACTTC.

This clonotype was seen just once. The chain couples TRBV12-2 to TRBJ1-1. TRBV12-2 is termed a pseudogene. This CDR3 region has 13 residues. CDR3 protein: CASRLIEDTEAFF. In nucleotides, the CDR3 is TGTGCAAGTCGCTTAATAGAGGACACTGAAGCTTTCTTT.

The chain carries TRBV7-2 and TRBJ1-4; D is undetermined. The V gene's germline CDR1 is SGHTA and CDR2 FQGNSA. V shed 0 bases and J shed 4 bases, with 12 bases lying between them. The length of the CDR3 is 16 residues. CDR3 in DNA: TGTGCCAGCAGCTTAGCGGGGTCAGGATATAATGAAAAACTGTTTTTT. It codes for CASSLAGSGYNEKLFF.

This clonotype was detected only a few times. The CDR3 DNA reads TGCAGTGCTAGACAATCTTCCGTCACAGATACGCAGTATTTT. Encoded protein: CSARQSSVTDTQYF. The rearrangement links TRBV20-1 to TRBJ2-3; D gene uncertain. V gave up 2 bases and J gave up 2 bases, with 11 bases separating them. This CDR3 is built from 14 residues. The germline V gene encodes CDR1 DFQATT and CDR2 SNEGSKA (reference sequence).

This clonotype was seen a few times. This chain joins TRBV4-1 and TRBJ2-1; 9 bases align to TRBD1. Per germline, CDR1 MGHRA and CDR2 YSYEKL. This CDR3 has 15 residues. Losses at the gene ends were 2 bases for V and 9 bases for J; bases not matched to a gene: 8. CDR3 coding DNA: TGCGCCAGCAGCCAAATCGACAGGGGGTCTTGTGAGCAGTTCTTC. The encoded protein is CASSQIDRGSCEQFF.

The rearrangement uses TRBV9 and TRBJ2-1; D is perhaps TRBD2 (5 bases). CDR1 is SGDLS, CDR2 YYNGEE, per germline. Trimming took 1 base from V and 0 from J, leaving 11 bases between them. The CDR3 is 16 residues long. Written as DNA, the CDR3 is TGTGCCAGCAGCGTATTGGGAGCCCCCTCCTACAATGAGCAGTTCTTC. Encoded protein: CASSVLGAPSYNEQFF.

This clonotype was seen ten or more times. The V and J genes are TRBV6-5 and TRBJ1-4; D is undetermined. The V gene's germline CDR1 is MNHEY and CDR2 SVGAGI. The CDR3 loop spans 14 amino acids. Trimming cost V 0 bases and J 5 bases, with 7 bases left between them. In nucleotides, the CDR3 is TGTGCCAGCAGTTACTCGTATAGGAATGAAAAACTGTTTTTT. This translates into CASSYSYRNEKLFF.

The chain has TRBV7-9 and TRBJ2-5; maybe TRBD2 (5 bases). CDR3 size: 16 residues. V lost 2 bases and J 0 bases, leaving 13 bases between the germline ends. CDR1 SEHNR and CDR2 FQNEAQ come from the germline V gene (reference sequence). The CDR3 reads CASSLMDWEYQETQYF. Here the CDR3 DNA reads TGTGCCAGCAGCTTAATGGACTGGGAGTACCAAGAGACCCAGTACTTC.

In its sample, this clonotype was seen a few times. This chain uses TRBV7-3 with TRBJ1-2, with D tentatively TRBD1 (5 bases). Trimming pared 2 bases from V and 8 bases from J, leaving 12 bases between. The CDR3 spans 13 residues. Per germline, CDR1 SGHTA and CDR2 FQGTGA. The CDR3 spells CASSLGRGRGYTF. CDR3 nucleotide sequence: TGTGCCAGCAGCTTAGGGAGGGGAAGAGGCTACACCTTC.

The rearrangement links TRBV7-8 to TRBJ2-7; D is unclear. CDR1 SGHVS and CDR2 FQNEAQ come from the germline V gene. CDR3 length equals 12 residues. The V end was cut by 7 bases, the J end by 6 bases, with 13 bases between. DNA of the CDR3: TGTGCCAGCACCCGACCTGGGGTCGAGCAGTACTTC. It specifies CASTRPGVEQYF.